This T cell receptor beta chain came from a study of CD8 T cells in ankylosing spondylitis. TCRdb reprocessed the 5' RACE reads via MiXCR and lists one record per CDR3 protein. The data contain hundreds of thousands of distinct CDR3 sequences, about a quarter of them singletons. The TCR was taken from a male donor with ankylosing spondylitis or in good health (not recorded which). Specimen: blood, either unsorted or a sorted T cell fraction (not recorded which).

The DNA of the CDR3 is TGTGCCACCAGCAGAGACACCGGGACTAGCGGGACCTACGAGCAGTACTTC. Translation gives CATSRDTGTSGTYEQYF. The V call is TRBV15, the J call TRBJ2-7, with 13 bases that match TRBD2. Trimming took 0 bases from V and 2 from J; bases not matched to a gene: 4. This CDR3 contains 17 residues. Germline CDR1 and CDR2: LNHNV and YYDKDF (reference sequence).